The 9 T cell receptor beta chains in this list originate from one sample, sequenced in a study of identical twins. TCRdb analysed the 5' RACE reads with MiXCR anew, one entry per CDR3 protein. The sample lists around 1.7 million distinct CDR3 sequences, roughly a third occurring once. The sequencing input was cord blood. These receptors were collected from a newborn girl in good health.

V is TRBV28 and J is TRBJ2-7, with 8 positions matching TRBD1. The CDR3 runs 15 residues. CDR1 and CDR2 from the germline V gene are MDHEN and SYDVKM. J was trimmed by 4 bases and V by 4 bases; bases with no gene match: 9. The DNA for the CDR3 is TGTGCCAGCAGTTCCATACCTTGGACAGGGTACGAGCAGTACTTC. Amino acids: CASSSIPWTGYEQYF.

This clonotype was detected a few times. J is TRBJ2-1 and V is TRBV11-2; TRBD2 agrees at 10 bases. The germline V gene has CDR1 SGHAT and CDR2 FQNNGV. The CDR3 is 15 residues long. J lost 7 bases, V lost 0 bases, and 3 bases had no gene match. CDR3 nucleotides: TGTGCCAGCAGCTTAGAAGTAGCGGGAGGTAATGAGCAGTTCTTC. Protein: CASSLEVAGGNEQFF.

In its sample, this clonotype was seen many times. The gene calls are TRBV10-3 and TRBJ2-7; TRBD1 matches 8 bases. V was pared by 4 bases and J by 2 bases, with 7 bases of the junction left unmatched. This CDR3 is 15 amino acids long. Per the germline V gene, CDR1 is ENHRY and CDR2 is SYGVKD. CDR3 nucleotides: TGTGCCATCAGTGCAGGGGACAGGCTTACCTACGAGCAGTACTTC. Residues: CAISAGDRLTYEQYF.

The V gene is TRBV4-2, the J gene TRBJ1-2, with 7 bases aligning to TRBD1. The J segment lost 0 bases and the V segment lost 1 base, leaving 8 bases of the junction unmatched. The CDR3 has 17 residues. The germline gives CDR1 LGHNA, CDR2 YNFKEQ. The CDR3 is CASSQGTGSLANYGYTF. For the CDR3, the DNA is TGTGCCAGCAGCCAAGGGACAGGATCTTTAGCTAACTATGGCTACACCTTC.

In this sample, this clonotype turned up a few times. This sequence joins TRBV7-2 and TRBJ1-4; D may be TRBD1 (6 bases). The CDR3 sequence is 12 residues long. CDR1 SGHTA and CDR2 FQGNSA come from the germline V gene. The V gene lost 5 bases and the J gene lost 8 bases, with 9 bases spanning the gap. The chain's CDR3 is CASSPGDEKLFF. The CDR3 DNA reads TGTGCCAGCAGCCCAGGGGACGAAAAACTGTTTTTT.

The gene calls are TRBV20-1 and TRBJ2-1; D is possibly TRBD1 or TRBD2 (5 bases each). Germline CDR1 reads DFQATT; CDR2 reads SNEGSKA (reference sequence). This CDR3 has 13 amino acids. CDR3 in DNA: TGCATCACGGGACGGGGCTCCTACAATGAGCAGTTCTTC. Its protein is CITGRGSYNEQFF.

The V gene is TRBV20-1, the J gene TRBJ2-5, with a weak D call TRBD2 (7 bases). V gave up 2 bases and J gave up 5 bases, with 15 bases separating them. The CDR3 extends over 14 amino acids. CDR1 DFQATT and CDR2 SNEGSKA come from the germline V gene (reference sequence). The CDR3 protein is CSARSVRGGETQYF. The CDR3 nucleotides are TGCAGTGCTAGATCGGTTAGGGGGGGGGAGACCCAGTACTTC.

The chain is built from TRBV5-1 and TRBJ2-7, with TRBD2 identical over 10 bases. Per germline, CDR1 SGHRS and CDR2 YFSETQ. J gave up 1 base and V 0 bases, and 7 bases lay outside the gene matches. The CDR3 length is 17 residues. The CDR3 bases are TGCGCCAGCAGCTTGGTTACGTTGACTAGCGGGTCCTACGAGCAGTACTTC. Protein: CASSLVTLTSGSYEQYF.

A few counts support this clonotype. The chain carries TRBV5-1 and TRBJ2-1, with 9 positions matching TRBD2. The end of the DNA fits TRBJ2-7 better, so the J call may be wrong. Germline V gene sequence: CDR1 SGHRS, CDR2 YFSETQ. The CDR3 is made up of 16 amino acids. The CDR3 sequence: CASSLLAGSSYNEQYF. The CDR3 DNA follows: TGCGCCAGCAGCTTGCTAGCGGGGAGCTCCTACAATGAGCAGTACTTC.